A single sample gave rise to the 20 T cell receptor beta chains below, sequenced in a study of cytomegalovirus exposure and HLA in healthy donors. Amplification used 60 Vbeta primers and 13 Jbeta primers. Sequencing was performed with immunoSEQ multiplex PCR; in TCRdb, only in-frame clones are kept and a portion is missing. The sample is made up of more than 90,000 clones, and the top ten hold 6.8% of it. What was sequenced was PBMCs. These receptors were obtained from a man aged 35 to 55 in good health and CMV-seropositive.

This sequence joins TRBV19 and TRBJ2-5; a weak D match, TRBD2 (7 bases). The CDR3 sequence is 13 residues long. With 10 bases removed from V and 4 bases from J, the gap between germline ends came to 16 bases. CDR1 is LNHDA, CDR2 SQIVND, per germline (reference sequence). The CDR3 protein is CATIGGVPETQYF. Here the CDR3 DNA reads TGTGCCACAATAGGGGGGGTTCCAGAGACCCAGTACTTC.

The chain's CDR3 is CASSAVTGGAPLHF. In DNA, the CDR3 is TGCGCCAGCAGCGCCGTAACAGGGGGGGCACCCCTCCACTTT. V gene TRBV5-1 combines with J gene TRBJ1-6; TRBD1 agrees at 8 bases. The V gene end was trimmed by 4 bases and the J gene end by 11 bases; junction bases not matched to a gene: 8. CDR3 size: 14 residues. CDR1 and CDR2 (germline): SGHRS, YFSETQ.

The J gene is TRBJ2-7, the V gene TRBV29-1, with 7 bases that match TRBD2. Germline CDR1 reads SQVTM; CDR2 reads ANQGSEA. Germline trimming cut 2 bases from V and 2 bases from J; bases unmatched to any gene: 6. CDR3 length: 14 residues. The CDR3 is CSVELTGRPYEQYF. As DNA, the CDR3 is TGCAGCGTTGAACTCACCGGGAGGCCCTACGAGCAGTACTTC.

The rearrangement links TRBV6-5 to TRBJ1-1, with D possibly being TRBD1 (5 bases). This CDR3 comprises 15 residues. Germline V gene data show CDR1 as MNHEY and CDR2 as SVGAGI. Trimming took off 5 bases at V and 0 bases at J, with 13 bases between the two ends. The CDR3 sequence: CASSRRAGLNTEAFF. DNA for the CDR3: TGTGCCAGCAGTCGGCGGGCGGGGCTGAACACTGAAGCTTTCTTT.

This rearrangement joins TRBV7-2 to TRBJ2-2, with 7 positions matching TRBD1. This CDR3 has 17 residues. With 5 bases clipped from V and 5 bases from J, the junction kept 14 bases outside the gene matches. Germline V gene sequence: CDR1 SGHTA, CDR2 FQGNSA. DNA of the CDR3: TGTGCCAGCAGCCCTTACACTGACAGGGTCCTAACCGGGGAGCTGTTTTTT. It yields the protein CASSPYTDRVLTGELFF.

The rearrangement links TRBV28 to TRBJ1-2; D perhaps matches TRBD1 (6 bases). Trimming took off 2 bases at V and 2 bases at J, with 12 bases between the two ends. Germline V gene lookup returns CDR1 MDHEN and CDR2 SYDVKM. CDR3 length: 15 residues. The CDR3 DNA reads TGTGCCAGCAGTTTACCTACAGGGCAAAACTATGGCTACACCTTC. Encoded protein: CASSLPTGQNYGYTF.

The chain uses TRBV13 and TRBJ2-1; D is unclear. Germline V gene data show CDR1 as PRHDT and CDR2 as FYEKMQ (reference sequence). The CDR3 runs to 13 residues. V lost 5 bases, J lost 7 bases, and 12 bases lay in between. CDR3 loop: CASSPRYRNEQFF. CDR3 DNA sequence: TGTGCCAGCAGCCCCCGATACAGAAATGAGCAGTTCTTC.

This CDR3 reads CASSLRTGVEKLFF. CDR3 in DNA: TGCGCCAGCAGCTTGAGGACAGGAGTCGAAAAACTGTTTTTT. The V gene is TRBV5-1, the J gene TRBJ1-4; 7 bases are a match to TRBD1. V was pared by 1 base and J by 8 bases, with 5 bases of the junction left unmatched. Per germline, CDR1 SGHRS and CDR2 YFSETQ. The CDR3 loop spans 14 amino acids.

The chain couples TRBV5-4 to TRBJ2-7; 8 bases line up with TRBD2. Germline-derived CDR1 and CDR2 are SGHNT and YYREEE (reference sequence). V was clipped by 3 bases and J by 5 bases; unmatched bases: 7. CDR3 size: 14 residues. The CDR3 sequence is CASSSGLGNHEQYF. The DNA for the CDR3 is TGTGCCAGCAGCTCGGGACTAGGAAATCACGAGCAGTACTTC.

This chain uses TRBV28 with TRBJ2-7; perhaps TRBD2 as D (6 bases). The germline V gene encodes CDR1 MDHEN and CDR2 SYDVKM. Trimming pared 8 bases from V and 7 bases from J, leaving 24 bases between. This CDR3 has 15 residues. Here the CDR3 reads CASSSSSGPLREQYF. In DNA, the CDR3 is TGTGCCAGCTCTTCTAGTAGCGGACCCCTCAGGGAGCAGTACTTC.

The chain recombines TRBV25-1 with TRBJ1-1, with D unclear. Deletions cut 4 bases from V and 8 bases from J, with 8 bases between. This CDR3 is built from 11 residues. Germline lookup yields CDR1 MGHDK and CDR2 SYGVNS. The CDR3 reads CASSALTEAFF. The CDR3 nucleotides are TGTGCCAGCAGTGCCCTAACGGAAGCTTTCTTT. Combining the CDR3 with reference TRBV25-1 and TRBJ1-1 gives the whole variable domain EADIYQTPRYLVIGTGKKITLECSQTMGHDKMYWYQQDPGMELHLIHYSYGVNSTEKGDLSSESTVSRIRTEHFPLTLESARPSHTSQYLCASSALTEAFFGQGTRLTVV.

The chain links TRBV9 to TRBJ2-2; possible D gene TRBD1, 8 bases. Germline loops: CDR1 SGDLS, CDR2 YYNGEE. The CDR3 spans 15 residues. The V gene lost 4 bases and the J gene lost 6 bases, with 16 bases spanning the gap. This CDR3 is CASSLRTGRAGELFF. The CDR3 DNA sequence: TGTGCCAGCAGCTTAAGGACAGGGAGGGCCGGGGAGCTGTTTTTT.

CDR3: CASRATGGASNQPQHF. In nucleotides, the CDR3 is TGTGCCAGCAGAGCCACAGGTGGGGCTAGCAATCAGCCCCAGCATTTT. The V gene is TRBV2, the J gene TRBJ1-5; weak D call: TRBD1 (5 bases). Looked up from germline, CDR1 is SNHLY and CDR2 is FYNNEI. Trimming took 6 bases from V and 0 from J, leaving 15 bases between them. The CDR3 is 16 residues long.

The chain has TRBV9 and TRBJ2-3; 8 nucleotides match TRBD1. This CDR3 has 14 amino acids. Germline V gene data show CDR1 as SGDLS and CDR2 as YYNGEE. The trim removed 3 bases at V and 4 bases at J, leaving 4 bases unmatched. The CDR3 protein is CASSAGGAADTQYF. The CDR3 DNA follows: TGTGCCAGCAGCGCAGGGGGCGCGGCAGATACGCAGTATTTT.

V is TRBV7-8 and J is TRBJ1-5; 8 bases match TRBD1. Looked up from germline, CDR1 is SGHVS and CDR2 is FQNEAQ. The V segment lost 5 bases and the J segment 6 bases; nucleotides outside the gene matches: 12. This CDR3 contains 16 residues. This CDR3 is CASSPQARQGRQPQHF. The CDR3 DNA reads as TGTGCCAGCAGCCCACAAGCGAGACAGGGGCGTCAGCCCCAGCATTTT.

In DNA form, the CDR3 reads TGTGCCAGCAGCTTTACAGGGAATCCAAAAGAGACCCAGTACTTC. Translating it yields CASSFTGNPKETQYF. The chain couples TRBV7-3 to TRBJ2-5; the D gene is possibly TRBD1 (6 bases). This CDR3 is built from 15 residues. Per the germline V gene, CDR1 is SGHTA and CDR2 is FQGTGA. The V and J ends lost 3 bases and 3 bases respectively, with 14 bases between them. Based on the CDR3 plus reference TRBV7-3 and TRBJ2-5, the full variable domain is GAGVSQTPSNKVTEKGKYVELRCDPISGHTALYWYRQSLGQGPEFLIYFQGTGAADDSGLPNDRFFAVRPEGSVSTLKIQRTERGDSAVYLCASSFTGNPKETQYFGPGTRLLVL.

This CDR3 is CASSLPGQGGYHEQYF. Written as DNA, the CDR3 is TGTGCCAGCAGCTTGCCCGGACAGGGGGGCTACCACGAGCAGTACTTC. The chain is built from TRBV21-1 and TRBJ2-7; TRBD1 is taken as the D call from the table, unchecked against the DNA. TRBV21-1 is reported as a pseudogene. The CDR3 length is 16 residues.

The gene calls are TRBV2 and TRBJ2-1; 11 nucleotides agree with TRBD2. The CDR3 spans 15 residues. Germline CDR1 is SNHLY and CDR2 is FYNNEI. Trimming removed 3 bases from V and 2 bases from J; junction bases left unmatched: 0. The CDR3 sequence: CASSETSGTYNEQFF. The DNA of the CDR3 is TGTGCCAGCAGTGAGACTAGCGGGACCTACAATGAGCAGTTCTTC.

The rearrangement links TRBV19 to TRBJ1-1; TRBD1 matches at 7 bases. J gave up 3 bases and V 6 bases, and 4 bases lay outside the gene matches. Germline V lookup: CDR1 LNHDA, CDR2 SQIVND (reference sequence). CDR3 size: 13 residues. DNA for the CDR3: TGTGCCAGTAGCGGGGACAGACACACTGAAGCTTTCTTT. Its translation is CASSGDRHTEAFF.

This chain links TRBV6-5 with TRBJ2-1, with 14 bases aligning to TRBD2. The CDR3 runs to 15 residues. CDR1 and CDR2 (germline): MNHEY, SVGAGI. The J segment lost 6 bases and the V segment lost 4 bases, leaving 2 bases of the junction unmatched. The CDR3 DNA follows: TGTGCCAGCAGTTCCGGGACTAGCGGGAGCAATGAGCAGTTCTTC. Amino acid sequence: CASSSGTSGSNEQFF.